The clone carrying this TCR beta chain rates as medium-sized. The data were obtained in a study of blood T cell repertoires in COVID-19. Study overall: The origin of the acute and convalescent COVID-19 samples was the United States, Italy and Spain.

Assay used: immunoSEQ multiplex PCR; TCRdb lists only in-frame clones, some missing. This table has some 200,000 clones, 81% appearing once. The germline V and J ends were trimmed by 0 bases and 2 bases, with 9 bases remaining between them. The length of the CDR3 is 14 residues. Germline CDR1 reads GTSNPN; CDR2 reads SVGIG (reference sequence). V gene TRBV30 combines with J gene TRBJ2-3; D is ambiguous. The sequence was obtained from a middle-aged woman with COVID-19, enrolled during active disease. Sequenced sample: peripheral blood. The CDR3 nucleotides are TGTGCCTGGAGTGTACCCCAGTTCACAGATACGCAGTATTTT. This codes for CAWSVPQFTDTQYF.